What follows describes a single T cell receptor (beta chain). Its matching antigen is unknown. The source of the sample is a study of OX40 agonist ivuxolimab in advanced cancers. Study-wide context: Among those enrolled, mean age was around 60 years (range roughly 20 to 85) and 75% to 85% were male. Study outcomes and limitations: The investigators did not determine what antigen specificity the expanded peripheral T cells had. Averaging showed that CD8+ T cells had more expanded clones than CD4+ did.

The CDR3 loop spans 13 amino acids. Trimming pared 4 bases from V and 0 bases from J, leaving 6 bases between. Germline V CDR1 and CDR2: SNHLY, FYNNEI. Profiling relied on immunoSEQ multiplex PCR, and the TCRdb table lists in-frame clones only, not all of them. The data show 75,000 to 90,000 clones, 89% seen once. This receptor was obtained from an adult with an advanced solid tumor such as melanoma, head and neck, liver or kidney cancer. The chain uses TRBV2 and TRBJ1-1; D is ambiguous. The input for sequencing was CD4+ or CD8+ T cells sorted from blood, taken in a trial of the OX40 agonist ivuxolimab. Here the CDR3 DNA reads TGTGCCAGCAGTGTACTCATGAACACTGAAGCTTTCTTT. This translates into CASSVLMNTEAFF.